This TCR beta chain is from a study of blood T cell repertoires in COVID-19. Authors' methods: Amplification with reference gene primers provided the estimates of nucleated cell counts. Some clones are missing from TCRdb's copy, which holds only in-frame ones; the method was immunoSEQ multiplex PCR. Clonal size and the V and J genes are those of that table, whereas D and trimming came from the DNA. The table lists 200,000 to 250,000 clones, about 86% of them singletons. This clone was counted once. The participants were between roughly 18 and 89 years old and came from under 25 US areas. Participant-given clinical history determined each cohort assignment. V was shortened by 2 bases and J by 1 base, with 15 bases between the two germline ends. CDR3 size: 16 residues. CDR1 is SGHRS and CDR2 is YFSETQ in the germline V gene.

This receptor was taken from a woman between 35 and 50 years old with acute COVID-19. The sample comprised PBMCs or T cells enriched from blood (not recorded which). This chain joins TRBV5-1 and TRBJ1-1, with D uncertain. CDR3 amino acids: CASSFVSGVPNTEAFF. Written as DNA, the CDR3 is TGCGCCAGCAGCTTTGTATCCGGGGTCCCGAACACTGAAGCTTTCTTT.